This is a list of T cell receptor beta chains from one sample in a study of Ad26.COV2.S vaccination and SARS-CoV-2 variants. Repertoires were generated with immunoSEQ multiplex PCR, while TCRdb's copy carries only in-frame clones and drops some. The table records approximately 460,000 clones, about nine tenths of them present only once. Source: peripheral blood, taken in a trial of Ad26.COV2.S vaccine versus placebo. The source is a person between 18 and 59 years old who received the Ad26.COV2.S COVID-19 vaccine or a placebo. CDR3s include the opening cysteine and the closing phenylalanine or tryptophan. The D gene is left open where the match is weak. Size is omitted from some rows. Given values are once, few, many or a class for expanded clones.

CDR3 DNA: TGTGCCAGCAGCCATCCCATCAGGGGGCCTGATTTGGGGAATGAGCAGTTCTTC; CDR3 protein: CASSHPIRGPDLGNEQFF; V gene: TRBV7-2; D gene: TRBD1; clone size: .; J gene: TRBJ2-1
CDR3 DNA: TGTGCCAGCTCACCCTCCAGTAGAAACACTGAAGCTTTCTTT; CDR3 protein: CASSPSSRNTEAFF; V gene: TRBV18; D gene: .; clone size: .; J gene: TRBJ1-1
CDR3 DNA: TGTGCCTGGGCCACTGACGGGGATAACTATCTAGGCTACACCTTC; CDR3 protein: CAWATDGDNYLGYTF; V gene: TRBV30; D gene: .; clone size: .; J gene: TRBJ1-2
CDR3 DNA: TGTGCCAGCAGCCCCCCAGGGACATTGAACACTGAAGCTTTCTTT; CDR3 protein: CASSPPGTLNTEAFF; V gene: TRBV6-2/TRBV6-3; D gene: .; clone size: .; J gene: TRBJ1-1
CDR3 DNA: TGTGCCAGCAGCTGGAACGCTCTCTACGAGCAGTACTTC; CDR3 protein: CASSWNALYEQYF; V gene: TRBV11-2; D gene: .; clone size: .; J gene: TRBJ2-7
CDR3 DNA: TGTGCCAGCTCACCACCTGCGGGACCAGTGGCCTACGAGCAGTACTTC; CDR3 protein: CASSPPAGPVAYEQYF; V gene: TRBV18; D gene: .; clone size: .; J gene: TRBJ2-7
CDR3 DNA: TGTGCCAGCAGCCAAGAAAACACCGGGGAGCTGTTTTTT; CDR3 protein: CASSQENTGELFF; V gene: TRBV7-9; D gene: .; clone size: .; J gene: TRBJ2-2
CDR3 DNA: TGTGCCAGCAGCCAGGGATGGCTAGGGGAGACCCAGTACTTC; CDR3 protein: CASSQGWLGETQYF; V gene: TRBV3-1/TRBV3-2; D gene: .; clone size: .; J gene: TRBJ2-5
CDR3 DNA: TGCGCCAGCAGCTTCAAACAGGGCGGGGAGGATGGCTACACCTTC; CDR3 protein: CASSFKQGGEDGYTF; V gene: TRBV5-1; D gene: .; clone size: .; J gene: TRBJ1-2
CDR3 DNA: TGTGCCAGCAGCTTAGCGGTCAATGACTACAATGAGCAGTTCTTC; CDR3 protein: CASSLAVNDYNEQFF; V gene: TRBV7-2; D gene: .; clone size: .; J gene: TRBJ2-1
CDR3 DNA: TGTGCCAGCAGGAACGACAGGGTGACTACTAATGAAAAACTGTTTTTT; CDR3 protein: CASRNDRVTTNEKLFF; V gene: TRBV2; D gene: TRBD1; clone size: .; J gene: TRBJ1-4
CDR3 DNA: TGTGCCACCAGTGATTTAGGGGGGACAGGGCTCCACACCGGGGAGCTGTTTTTT; CDR3 protein: CATSDLGGTGLHTGELFF; V gene: TRBV24-1; D gene: TRBD1; clone size: .; J gene: TRBJ2-2
CDR3 DNA: TGTGCCAGCAGTTCTCCGGGACTAGGCGAGCAGTACTTC; CDR3 protein: CASSSPGLGEQYF; V gene: TRBV6-6; D gene: TRBD2; clone size: .; J gene: TRBJ2-7
CDR3 DNA: TGTGCCACCGAGGGGGGGCGAAGGTCAGATACGCAGTATTTT; CDR3 protein: CATEGGRRSDTQYF; V gene: TRBV6-6; D gene: .; clone size: .; J gene: TRBJ2-3
CDR3 DNA: TGTGCCAGCAGTGTCCCCAGACTAGCGTCAGTCGGGGGGAACACCGGGGAGCTGTTTTTT; CDR3 protein: CASSVPRLASVGGNTGELFF; V gene: TRBV6-1; D gene: TRBD2; clone size: .; J gene: TRBJ2-2
CDR3 DNA: TGTGCCAGTCGACTAGCGGGAGAGGTAATCGGGGAGCTGTTTTTT; CDR3 protein: CASRLAGEVIGELFF; V gene: TRBV2; D gene: TRBD2; clone size: few; J gene: TRBJ2-2
CDR3 DNA: TGTGCCAGTAGCCCTATCTATCCTCTCGCGGCTGAAGCTTTCTTT; CDR3 protein: CASSPIYPLAAEAFF; V gene: TRBV19; D gene: .; clone size: .; J gene: TRBJ1-1
CDR3 DNA: TGTGCCAGCAGTGCATCGGATGGCTACACCTTC; CDR3 protein: CASSASDGYTF; V gene: TRBV2; D gene: .; clone size: .; J gene: TRBJ1-2
CDR3 DNA: TGTGCCAGCAGTCCAGGACTAGCGGGACTTGAGCAGTTCTTC; CDR3 protein: CASSPGLAGLEQFF; V gene: TRBV27; D gene: TRBD2; clone size: .; J gene: TRBJ2-1
CDR3 DNA: TGTGCCAGCAGCTTAAGGACAGGGGTATCAACTAATGAAAAACTGTTTTTT; CDR3 protein: CASSLRTGVSTNEKLFF; V gene: TRBV7-2; D gene: TRBD1; clone size: .; J gene: TRBJ1-4
CDR3 DNA: TGTGCCAGCAGCCAAGATCCGCGGGTCCAAGAGACCCAGTACTTC; CDR3 protein: CASSQDPRVQETQYF; V gene: TRBV4-2; D gene: .; clone size: .; J gene: TRBJ2-5
CDR3 DNA: TGTGCCAGCAGTTTATCGGGACTAGCGGGAGGAGAGACCCAGTACTTC; CDR3 protein: CASSLSGLAGGETQYF; V gene: TRBV28; D gene: TRBD2; clone size: once; J gene: TRBJ2-5
CDR3 DNA: TGCGCCAGCAGCCAAGTGAGCGGGAGGACAAACAATGAGCAGTTCTTC; CDR3 protein: CASSQVSGRTNNEQFF; V gene: TRBV4-1; D gene: TRBD2; clone size: once; J gene: TRBJ2-1
CDR3 DNA: TGTGCCAGCAGCCGGGGACAGGGGAACACTGAAGCTTTCTTT; CDR3 protein: CASSRGQGNTEAFF; V gene: TRBV7-3; D gene: TRBD1; clone size: .; J gene: TRBJ1-1